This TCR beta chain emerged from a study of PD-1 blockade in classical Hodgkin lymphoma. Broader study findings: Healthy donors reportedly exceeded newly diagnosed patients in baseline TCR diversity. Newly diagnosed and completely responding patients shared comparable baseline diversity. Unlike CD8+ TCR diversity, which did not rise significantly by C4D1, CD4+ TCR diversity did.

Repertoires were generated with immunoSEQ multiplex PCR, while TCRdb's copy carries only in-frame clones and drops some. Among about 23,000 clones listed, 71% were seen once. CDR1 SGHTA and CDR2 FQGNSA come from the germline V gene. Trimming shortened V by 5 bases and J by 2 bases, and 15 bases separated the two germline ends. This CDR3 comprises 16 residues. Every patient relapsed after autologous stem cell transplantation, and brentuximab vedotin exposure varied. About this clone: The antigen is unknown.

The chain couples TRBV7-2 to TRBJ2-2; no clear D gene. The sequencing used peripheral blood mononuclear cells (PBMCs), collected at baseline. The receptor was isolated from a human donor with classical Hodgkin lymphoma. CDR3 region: CASSHNRDINTGELFF. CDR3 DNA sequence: TGTGCCAGCAGCCATAACAGAGACATCAACACCGGGGAGCTGTTTTTT. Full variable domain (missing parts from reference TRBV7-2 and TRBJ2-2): GAGVSQSPSNKVTEKGKDVELRCDPISGHTALYWYRQSLGQGLEFLIYFQGNSAPDKSGLPSDRFSAERTGGSVSTLTIQRTQQEDSAVYLCASSHNRDINTGELFFGEGSRLTVL.